This entry is about one T cell receptor beta chain. The data were taken from a study of blood T cell repertoires in COVID-19. The CDR3 is 15 residues long. The V gene end was trimmed by 0 bases and the J gene end by 6 bases; junction bases not matched to a gene: 4. In germline, CDR1 is LGHDT, CDR2 YNNKEL (reference sequence). Using immunoSEQ multiplex PCR, the repertoire was profiled, and TCRdb retains in-frame clones only, with some absent. Of 390,000 or so clones listed, about nine tenths are singletons. The sequence was obtained from a woman in her 30s with active or convalescent COVID-19. The source material was peripheral blood. The V and J genes are TRBV3-1 (or the pseudogene TRBV3-2) and TRBJ1-5, with 8 bases identical to TRBD1. CDR3 nucleotides: TGTGCCAGCAGCCAAGAGGCAGGGGGCCGTCAGCCCCAGCATTTT. Translated: CASSQEAGGRQPQHF.